Each of the 27 T cell receptor beta chains below was sequenced from the same sample in a study of regulatory T cells in long-lasting Graves disease. Indicated time point: newly diagnosed GD, antithyroid drugs for less than 3 months. From RNA extracted from PBMCs, the TCR library was made. Building of the TCR beta libraries involved iRepertoire HTBI primers and Arm-PCR of CDR3 regions. TCRdb re-called the multiplex PCR reads through MiXCR, storing one row per CDR3 protein. The sample shows about 520,000 distinct CDR3 sequences, around 12% of them seen only once. These same records also appear under a second study, on T cells in Graves' hyperthyroidism and ophthalmopathy.

The material was peripheral blood mononuclear cells (PBMCs), obtained at new diagnosis, from a patient treated with antithyroid drugs. The receptor set was obtained from a woman younger than 45 with Graves disease.

The chain links TRBV5-1 to TRBJ1-2; TRBD1 is a possible D gene (6 bases). Between the trimmed V and J ends, which lost 3 bases and 0 bases, there was a span of 15 bases. In germline, CDR1 is SGHRS, CDR2 YFSETQ. The CDR3 extends over 16 amino acids. Written as DNA, the CDR3 is TGCGCCAGCAGCTACGGGGGGACACCAGCTAACTATGGCTACACCTTC. As protein: CASSYGGTPANYGYTF.

The sample holds many counts of this clonotype. The V call is TRBV10-2, the J call TRBJ2-7; D might be TRBD1 (6 bases). CDR1 and CDR2 from the germline V gene are WSHSY and SAAADI. The CDR3 is 15 residues long. V dropped 1 base and J dropped 2 bases, with 12 bases sitting between them. CDR3: CASSEWKDRPYEQYF. Here the CDR3 DNA reads TGCGCCAGCAGTGAGTGGAAGGACAGACCCTACGAGCAGTACTTC.

The gene calls are TRBV4-3 and TRBJ2-1; the match to TRBD2 covers 8 bases. Looked up from germline, CDR1 is LGHNA and CDR2 is YSLEER. The ends lost 4 bases at V and 6 bases at J; junction bases unmatched: 11. This CDR3 is built from 16 residues. The CDR3 region has the DNA TGCGCCAGCAGCCGAGATAGCGGGGCGCTCGGCAATGAGCAGTTCTTC. Its protein is CASSRDSGALGNEQFF.

The J gene is TRBJ2-2, the V gene TRBV19, with D unclear. Germline V gene data show CDR1 as LNHDA and CDR2 as SQIVND (reference sequence). The CDR3 runs 15 residues. V shed 10 bases and J shed 4 bases, with 19 bases lying between them. The CDR3: CATALWASTTGELFF. In nucleotides, the CDR3 is TGTGCCACCGCCTTATGGGCCTCGACCACCGGGGAGCTGTTTTTT.

This clonotype was observed at least ten times. This chain uses TRBV12-3 or TRBV12-4 with TRBJ2-7; 10 bases match TRBD1. This CDR3 has 14 amino acids. After removal of 5 bases from V and 4 bases from J, the junction contained 5 bases not matched to a gene. The CDR3 here is CASSTGTGVYEQYF. For the CDR3, the DNA is TGTGCCAGCAGTACCGGGACAGGGGTTTACGAGCAGTACTTC.

Points on this clonotype: This may stem from a read error, because a much larger clone lies one nucleotide away. This chain uses TRBV19 with TRBJ1-1, with D hard to call. CDR1 and CDR2 (germline): LNHDA, SQIVND (reference sequence). With 5 bases removed from V and 2 bases from J, the gap between germline ends came to 18 bases. This CDR3 is 16 amino acids long. In nucleotides, the CDR3 is TGTGCCAGTAGTGTGAAGGATTCAGGAAAAAACACTGAAGCTTTCTTT. Protein product: CASSVKDSGKNTEAFF.

The chain couples TRBV4-3 to TRBJ2-1, with D tentatively TRBD2 (5 bases). The CDR3 consists of 15 residues. Trimming shortened V by 8 bases and J by 3 bases, and 17 bases separated the two germline ends. Germline lookup yields CDR1 LGHNA and CDR2 YSLEER. CDR3: CASGETTLFYNEQFF. The CDR3 nucleotides are TGCGCCAGCGGAGAGACTACCCTCTTCTACAATGAGCAGTTCTTC.

This clonotype was seen many times. The rearrangement uses TRBV7-2 and TRBJ2-7; 9 nucleotides match TRBD1. The CDR3 has 18 amino acids. Germline CDR1 is SGHTA and CDR2 is FQGNSA. With V trimmed by 2 bases and J by 2 bases, 13 bases remained unmatched. In DNA, the CDR3 is TGTGCCAGCAGCTTATCGTTCGGATGGGACAGGGCTGCCTACGAGCAGTACTTC. Translating it yields CASSLSFGWDRAAYEQYF. The full variable domain, in which reference TRBV7-2 and TRBJ2-7 provide the parts outside the CDR3, is GAGVSQSPSNKVTEKGKDVELRCDPISGHTALYWYRQSLGQGLEFLIYFQGNSAPDKSGLPSDRFSAERTGGSVSTLTIQRTQQEDSAVYLCASSLSFGWDRAAYEQYFGPGTRLTVT.

This clonotype appeared a few times. The chain joins TRBV10-2 to TRBJ2-5; 7 bases fit TRBD2. The germline gives CDR1 WSHSY, CDR2 SAAADI. This CDR3 spans 15 amino acids. With 0 bases clipped from V and 9 bases from J, the junction kept 10 bases outside the gene matches. The CDR3 nucleotides are TGCGCCAGCAGTGAGTCGGTAGCGGGTGGCGGGGCCCAGTACTTC. Translated: CASSESVAGGGAQYF.

This clonotype appeared a few times. This chain connects TRBV15 to TRBJ1-5; TRBD1 is a possible D gene (6 bases). There are 16 residues in the CDR3. Between the trimmed V and J ends, which lost 2 bases and 2 bases, there was a span of 13 bases. Germline assignment: CDR1 LNHNV and CDR2 YYDKDF (reference sequence). The CDR3 region is CATSRKKGGGNQPQHF. The CDR3 DNA reads as TGTGCCACCAGCAGAAAAAAGGGGGGGGGCAATCAGCCCCAGCATTTT.

In its sample, this clonotype was seen many times. The chain has TRBV2 and TRBJ2-2; 11 bases line up with TRBD2. V lost 5 bases and J lost 2; bases outside the gene matches: 10. CDR3 length equals 18 residues. The germline gives CDR1 SNHLY, CDR2 FYNNEI. CDR3 residues: CASSSRIAGGKNTGELFF. DNA of the CDR3: TGTGCCAGCAGTTCTCGTATAGCGGGAGGGAAAAACACCGGGGAGCTGTTTTTT.

This clonotype came up many times. The chain uses TRBV11-2 and TRBJ2-5; weak D call: TRBD2 (5 bases). From germline, CDR1 is SGHAT and CDR2 FQNNGV. The CDR3 extends over 16 amino acids. V lost 1 base and J lost 5, with 17 bases in between. DNA of the CDR3: TGTGCCAGCAGCTTAGGGACTCACACCTCTGGGGAGACCCAGTACTTC. The encoded protein is CASSLGTHTSGETQYF.

The genes are TRBV20-1 and TRBJ2-3, with D perhaps TRBD2 (6 bases). CDR3 length: 14 amino acids. The V end was cut by 3 bases, the J end by 0 bases, with 10 bases between. The germline V gene has CDR1 DFQATT and CDR2 SNEGSKA (reference sequence). The CDR3 protein is CSARVGTSTDTQYF. The CDR3 DNA is TGCAGTGCTAGGGTAGGGACTAGCACAGATACGCAGTATTTT.

There are many counts of this clonotype. The chain combines TRBV6-1 with TRBJ1-2; no definite D call. CDR1 MNHNS and CDR2 SASEGT come from the germline V gene. There are 13 residues in the CDR3. The V and J ends lost 8 bases and 3 bases respectively, with 13 bases between them. CDR3 bases: TGTGCCAGCGACCAAGGGAACTACTATGGCTACACCTTC. Translated, it gives CASDQGNYYGYTF.

This clonotype was seen a few times. J is TRBJ2-7 and V is TRBV7-8; 8 nucleotides agree with TRBD1. Looked up from germline, CDR1 is SGHVS and CDR2 is FQNEAQ. V trimming: 8 bases; J trimming: 5 bases; junction bases outside the gene matches: 11. The CDR3 loop spans 14 amino acids. CDR3 bases: TGTGCCAGCGCCAACAGGGGGAGAGGTCACGAGCAGTACTTC. As protein: CASANRGRGHEQYF.

The chain uses TRBV27 and TRBJ2-7; 7 bases line up with TRBD2. Trimming at V came to 0 bases and at J to 2 bases, leaving 1 base not matched to a gene. Germline-derived CDR1 and CDR2 are MNHEY and SMNVEV (reference sequence). The CDR3 loop spans 14 amino acids. CDR3 sequence (DNA): TGTGCCAGCAGTTTATCGGCGGGAGCCTACGAGCAGTACTTC. Translation: CASSLSAGAYEQYF.

The chain combines TRBV6-2 or TRBV6-3 with TRBJ1-1; perhaps TRBD1 as D (5 bases). With 7 bases removed from V and 1 base from J, the gap between germline ends came to 16 bases. Germline V CDR1 and CDR2: MNHEY, SVGEGT. The CDR3 contains 15 residues. CDR3: CASTTVRQGNTEAFF. Here the CDR3 DNA reads TGTGCCAGCACAACAGTCCGGCAGGGGAACACTGAAGCTTTCTTT.

At least ten counts were recorded for this clonotype. The chain combines TRBV19 with TRBJ1-5, with D possibly matching TRBD1 (6 bases). This CDR3 contains 14 residues. V shed 6 bases and J shed 6 bases, with 15 bases lying between them. Germline loops: CDR1 LNHDA, CDR2 SQIVND (reference sequence). In DNA form, the CDR3 reads TGTGCCAGTAGCCCCGGGACACCCTTTCAGCCCCAGCATTTT. As protein: CASSPGTPFQPQHF.

This chain joins TRBV5-4 and TRBJ2-7, with D possibly being TRBD1 or TRBD2 (5 bases each). Germline CDR1 is SGHNT and CDR2 is YYREEE (reference sequence). The CDR3 length is 14 residues. Trimming took 0 bases from V and 5 from J, leaving 12 bases between them. CDR3 amino acids: CASSLGGTQNEQYF. The DNA for the CDR3 is TGTGCCAGCAGCTTGGGAGGGACGCAGAACGAGCAGTACTTC.

This clonotype was observed many times. V is TRBV18 and J is TRBJ2-2; D is possibly TRBD1 (5 bases). The CDR3 sequence is 14 residues long. Germline CDR1 is KGHSH and CDR2 is LQKENI. Trimming took 1 base from V and 9 from J, leaving 12 bases between them. The CDR3 bases are TGTGCCAGCTCACCACAGGGGAAGAAACGGGAGCTGTTTTTT. This encodes CASSPQGKKRELFF. The variable domain in full, completed from reference TRBV18 and TRBJ2-2, reads NAGVMQNPRHLVRRRGQEARLRCSPMKGHSHVYWYRQLPEEGLKFMVYLQKENIIDESGMPKERFSAEFPKEGPSILRIQQVVRGDSAAYFCASSPQGKKRELFFGEGSRLTVL.

Worth noting for this clonotype: A much larger clone differs from this one at a single base, so this may be a read error. The V and J genes are TRBV30 and TRBJ1-6; weak D call: TRBD1 (5 bases). There are 16 residues in the CDR3. V was cut by 0 bases and J by 10 bases, with 19 bases left in between. Germline CDR1 and CDR2: GTSNPN and SVGIG (reference sequence). CDR3 sequence: CAWSVETRTPRSPLHF. DNA for the CDR3: TGTGCCTGGAGTGTCGAAACCAGGACACCGCGCTCACCCCTCCACTTT.

This clonotype was counted ten times or more. The CDR3 here is CASSFLRTDTQYF. The CDR3 bases are TGTGCCAGCAGCTTTCTACGCACAGATACGCAGTATTTT. The chain is built from TRBV3-1 and TRBJ2-3; D remains ambiguous. The germline gives CDR1 LGHDT, CDR2 YNNKEL (reference sequence). This CDR3 comprises 13 residues. Trimming removed 5 bases at V and 1 base at J, with 7 bases between.

There are many counts of this clonotype. The chain couples TRBV19 to TRBJ2-1; D is possibly TRBD1 (6 bases). CDR1 LNHDA and CDR2 SQIVND come from the germline V gene (reference sequence). The length of the CDR3 is 16 residues. Trimming stripped 9 bases from V and 0 bases from J, with 18 bases between. CDR3 sequence: CASTGGAGVSYNEQFF. CDR3 DNA: TGTGCCAGCACTGGGGGAGCAGGGGTCTCCTACAATGAGCAGTTCTTC.

Many counts were recorded for this clonotype. CDR3 in amino acids: CAWRPPGQPSTNEKLFF. CDR3 DNA: TGTGCCTGGAGGCCCCCCGGACAGCCATCAACTAATGAAAAACTGTTTTTT. The chain couples TRBV30 to TRBJ1-4; D may be TRBD1 (6 bases). Germline V gene lookup returns CDR1 GTSNPN and CDR2 SVGIG (reference sequence). The CDR3 is 17 residues long. The ends were cut back, 3 bases at V and 0 bases at J, with 17 bases in the middle.

This clonotype was counted at least ten times. The rearrangement links TRBV28 to TRBJ2-3; D uncertain. The CDR3 runs 12 residues. CDR1 is MDHEN and CDR2 is SYDVKM in the germline V gene. V lost 3 bases to trimming and J lost 6 bases, with 7 bases between them. The CDR3 bases are TGTGCCAGCAGTTTTCTAACGGATACGCAGTATTTT. It is translated as CASSFLTDTQYF.

This chain joins TRBV27 and TRBJ1-2; possible D gene TRBD1, 6 bases. This CDR3 has 14 residues. V was cut by 5 bases and J by 7 bases, with 17 bases left in between. Germline lookup yields CDR1 MNHEY and CDR2 SMNVEV (reference sequence). The CDR3, as DNA: TGTGCCAGCAGTCTCCAACCCGGGACACGTGGCTACACCTTC. This translates into CASSLQPGTRGYTF.

This clonotype was seen many times. The chain has TRBV7-8 and TRBJ2-2, with D perhaps TRBD1 (6 bases). V lost 4 bases, J lost 4 bases, and 13 bases lay in between. CDR3 length: 15 amino acids. Germline V gene sequence: CDR1 SGHVS, CDR2 FQNEAQ. This CDR3 reads CASSSQGLFTGELFF. The CDR3 DNA follows: TGTGCCAGCAGCTCCCAGGGGCTTTTCACCGGGGAGCTGTTTTTT.